These T cell receptor beta chains were read from a single sample in a study of CD8+ T cells in alopecia areata. Using immunoSEQ multiplex PCR, the repertoire was profiled, and TCRdb retains in-frame clones only, with some absent. The data hold a few hundred thousand clones, with around two fifths observed a single time. The sample was CD4+ T cells sorted from blood, taken between weeks 30 and 35, from a patient treated with tofacitinib. Receptors were obtained from a human donor with alopecia areata. The CDR3 runs from the conserved cysteine through the conserved F or W. D genes are given only for firm matches. Rows give clone size only sometimes, using once, few, many, or a class for an expanded clone.

V gene,J gene,D gene,clone size,CDR3 protein,CDR3 DNA
TRBV29-1,TRBJ1-1,TRBD1,few,CSAKTGVTTEAFF,TGCAGCGCCAAGACAGGGGTTACGACTGAAGCTTTCTTT
TRBV11-2,TRBJ1-1,.,few,CASSLDVGARTEAFF,TGTGCCAGCAGCTTAGATGTGGGGGCGAGAACTGAAGCTTTCTTT
TRBV29-1,TRBJ2-7,TRBD1,.,CSVAGTVTYEQYF,TGCAGCGTTGCGGGGACAGTCACCTACGAGCAGTACTTC
TRBV15,TRBJ1-4,TRBD1,.,CATSRSGQGAATNEKLFF,TGTGCCACCAGCAGATCAGGACAGGGGGCAGCAACTAATGAAAAACTGTTTTTT
TRBV28,TRBJ1-1,.,.,CASSITPAFEAFF,TGTGCCAGCAGCATCACCCCGGCCTTTGAAGCTTTCTTT
TRBV7-7,TRBJ2-3,TRBD1,.,CASSPGQGRTDTQYF,TGTGCCAGCAGCCCCGGACAGGGGCGCACAGATACGCAGTATTTT
TRBV29-1,TRBJ2-7,.,.,CSTTGLEGYEQYF,TGCAGCACGACTGGGCTCGAGGGGTACGAGCAGTACTTC
TRBV2,TRBJ1-5,.,.,CASRGRGPDSNQPQHF,TGTGCCAGCCGTGGCCGAGGGCCGGATAGCAATCAGCCCCAGCATTTT
TRBV29-1,TRBJ1-2,TRBD1,few,CSVEADRLYGYTF,TGCAGCGTTGAGGCGGACAGGCTGTATGGCTACACCTTC
TRBV5-1,TRBJ2-1,.,.,CASSFINEQFF,TGCGCCAGCAGCTTTATTAATGAGCAGTTCTTC
TRBV4-1,TRBJ2-1,TRBD2,few,CASSQLLLAGGSYNEQFF,TGCGCCAGCAGCCAACTCCTACTAGCGGGGGGTTCCTACAATGAGCAGTTCTTC
TRBV7-6,TRBJ1-2,.,few,CASSLERRGLGWDYGYTF,TGTGCCAGCAGCTTAGAGAGACGGGGACTTGGGTGGGACTATGGCTACACCTTC
TRBV5-6,TRBJ2-7,.,few,CASSSNYEQYF,TGTGCCAGCAGCTCTAACTACGAGCAGTACTTC
TRBV10-3,TRBJ2-1,TRBD2,.,CAISDPGLAGNEQFF,TGTGCCATCAGTGACCCGGGACTAGCGGGTAATGAGCAGTTCTTC
TRBV5-1,TRBJ2-6,.,.,CASSRDGRSGANVLTF,TGCGCCAGCAGTCGGGACGGCCGCTCTGGGGCCAACGTCCTGACTTTC
TRBV6-5,TRBJ1-1,.,few,CASSGSYTEAFF,TGTGCCAGCAGTGGATCTTACACTGAAGCTTTCTTT
TRBV6-1,TRBJ2-3,TRBD2,once,CATIKRGQKDTQYF,TGTGCCACCATTAAGCGGGGGCAAAAAGATACGCAGTATTTT
TRBV4-1,TRBJ2-5,.,.,CASSQPPEGHLQETQYF,TGCGCCAGCAGCCAACCCCCGGAGGGACATCTACAAGAGACCCAGTACTTC
TRBV7-2,TRBJ1-6,.,few,CASSGTGSLNSPLHF,TGTGCCAGCAGCGGCACGGGGTCTCTAAATTCACCCCTCCACTTT
TRBV5-1,TRBJ1-1,.,.,CASSPGSRDTEAFF,TGCGCCAGCAGCCCCGGGTCAAGGGACACTGAAGCTTTCTTT
TRBV30,TRBJ2-3,.,.,CAWNPDSHTQYF,TGTGCCTGGAACCCGGACAGCCATACGCAGTATTTT
TRBV5-4,TRBJ2-3,.,once,CASSLGAGSSTDTQYF,TGTGCCAGCAGCTTGGGTGCAGGGTCTAGCACAGATACGCAGTATTTT
TRBV6-1,TRBJ1-4,.,.,CASSINEKLFF,TGTGCCAGCAGTATAAATGAAAAACTGTTTTTT
TRBV7-9,TRBJ2-5,.,few,CASSSLGTTQETQYF,TGTGCCAGCAGCTCCCTCGGGACGACGCAAGAGACCCAGTACTTC
TRBV5-1,TRBJ2-7,.,few,CASSLMSGSYEQYF,TGCGCCAGCAGCTTGATGTCAGGGTCCTACGAGCAGTACTTC
TRBV7-3,TRBJ2-2,TRBD1,few,CATRPGTGGPANTGELFF,TGTGCCACCAGACCCGGGACAGGAGGACCCGCGAACACCGGGGAGCTGTTTTTT
TRBV7-9,TRBJ1-1,.,many,CASSLGQWTEAFF,TGTGCCAGCAGCTTAGGACAATGGACTGAAGCTTTCTTT
TRBV30,TRBJ2-6,TRBD2,few,CAGGGLGANVLTF,TGTGCCGGCGGGGGGCTTGGGGCCAACGTCCTGACTTTC
TRBV18,TRBJ1-4,.,.,CASSREAGDEKLFF,TGTGCCAGCTCCAGGGAGGCAGGTGATGAAAAACTGTTTTTT
TRBV30,TRBJ2-2,.,once,CAWSVWRERTGELFF,TGTGCCTGGAGTGTATGGAGGGAGAGGACCGGGGAGCTGTTTTTT
TRBV9,TRBJ2-1,TRBD1,.,CASSRGQGVINEQFF,TGTGCCAGCAGCCGGGGACAGGGGGTAATTAATGAGCAGTTCTTC
TRBV25-1,TRBJ1-1,TRBD1,few,CATSRTGLTEAFF,TGTGCCACCTCACGGACAGGGTTAACTGAAGCTTTCTTT
TRBV6-6,TRBJ2-7,.,.,CASRPGTAAYEQYF,TGTGCCAGCAGACCCGGGACGGCAGCCTACGAGCAGTACTTC
TRBV29-1,TRBJ1-2,TRBD1,.,CSSGAGGSNYGYTF,TGCAGCTCTGGGGCAGGGGGAAGTAACTATGGCTACACCTTC
TRBV6-5,TRBJ2-7,.,.,CASSSAGTGSYEQYF,TGTGCCAGCAGCTCCGCCGGGACGGGCTCCTACGAGCAGTACTTC
TRBV11-2,TRBJ2-1,TRBD1,few,CASSSPRGRSYNEQFF,TGTGCCAGCAGCTCCCCTAGGGGGCGGTCCTACAATGAGCAGTTCTTC
TRBV11-2,TRBJ2-1,.,.,CASSLEGSEQFF,TGTGCCAGCAGCTTAGAGGGGTCTGAGCAGTTCTTC
TRBV9,TRBJ2-3,TRBD1,few,CASSSTTGLYTDTQYF,TGTGCCAGCAGCTCGACGACAGGGCTCTACACAGATACGCAGTATTTT
TRBV6-1,TRBJ1-5,.,.,CASSGGQPQHF,TGTGCCAGCAGCGGGGGTCAGCCCCAGCATTTT
TRBV6-5,TRBJ1-2,.,few,CASRLGHFGYTF,TGTGCCAGCAGACTCGGACATTTTGGCTACACCTTC
TRBV7-9,TRBJ2-3,.,few,CASSPRGRGTDTQYF,TGTGCCAGCAGCCCTCGCGGGCGGGGCACAGATACGCAGTATTTT
TRBV30,TRBJ1-1,.,few,CVLENPGRGENTEAFF,TGTGTCCTGGAGAACCCAGGCAGAGGGGAGAACACTGAAGCTTTCTTT
TRBV5-1,TRBJ1-1,.,.,CASRTGPEAFF,TGCGCCAGCAGGACAGGCCCTGAAGCTTTCTTT
TRBV2,TRBJ1-2,TRBD1,once,CASTRQGADYGYTF,TGTGCCAGCACCAGACAGGGGGCCGACTATGGCTACACCTTC
TRBV5-5,TRBJ2-3,.,many,CASSFTDTQYF,TGTGCCAGCAGCTTTACAGATACGCAGTATTTT
TRBV29-1,TRBJ1-4,.,few,CSVFSGDIATNEKLFF,TGCAGCGTTTTCTCAGGGGATATCGCAACTAATGAAAAACTGTTTTTT
TRBV4-1,TRBJ2-1,.,.,CASSLQGTYNEQFF,TGCGCCAGCAGCCTTCAGGGGACCTACAATGAGCAGTTCTTC
TRBV6-6,TRBJ1-1,.,few,CACRGGMNTEAFF,TGTGCCTGCCGAGGCGGGATGAACACTGAAGCTTTCTTT
TRBV7-9,TRBJ1-1,.,.,CATMQNYEAFF,TGTGCCACTATGCAGAACTATGAAGCTTTCTTT
TRBV6-1,TRBJ2-7,.,.,CASSRTGQTYEQYF,TGTGCCAGCAGCAGAACAGGCCAGACCTACGAGCAGTACTTC
TRBV19,TRBJ1-5,.,.,CANSIDPVGSNQPQHF,TGTGCCAATAGTATAGACCCCGTGGGGAGCAATCAGCCCCAGCATTTT
TRBV7-2,TRBJ1-2,TRBD1,many,CASSFDRGGGYTF,TGTGCCAGCAGCTTCGACAGGGGCGGCGGCTACACCTTC
TRBV7-9,TRBJ2-3,.,.,CASSSGDRRSTDTQYF,TGTGCCAGCAGCTCGGGGGACAGACGTAGCACAGATACGCAGTATTTT
TRBV5-1,TRBJ2-7,.,.,CASSLDNEQYF,TGCGCCAGCAGCTTGGATAACGAGCAGTACTTC
TRBV10-3,TRBJ2-1,.,.,CAISVAPGYEQFF,TGTGCCATCAGTGTTGCCCCCGGATATGAGCAGTTCTTC
TRBV29-1,TRBJ2-7,.,.,CSVVPRAGFYEQYF,TGCAGCGTTGTGCCACGGGCGGGGTTCTACGAGCAGTACTTC
TRBV4-1,TRBJ2-7,TRBD2,few,CASSTRGGIYEQYF,TGCGCCAGCAGCACACGGGGAGGGATCTACGAGCAGTACTTC
TRBV7-3,TRBJ2-3,TRBD1,.,CASSRAGTGATQYF,TGTGCCAGCAGCCGAGCTGGGACAGGGGCTACGCAGTATTTT